This T cell receptor (beta chain) originates from a study of shared clonotypes between healthy human individuals. CDR3 length: 18 amino acids. Germline-derived CDR1 and CDR2 are MNHEY and SMNVEV (reference sequence). The germline V and J ends were trimmed by 5 bases and 1 base, with 18 bases remaining between them. As concerns this clone: What it binds is not known.

Naive CD8 cells lacked CD45RO and underwent positive selection for CCR7, leaving out terminally differentiated effector memory CD45RA+ cells. Study-wide results and caveats: Some naive CD4 clonotypes, 5% to 5.5%, turned up in common across a handful of donors.

The table came from immunoSEQ multiplex PCR; TCRdb's copy has only in-frame clones and leaves some out. The sample lists millions of clones, 93% occurring once. Material: naive CD8+ T cells from PBMCs. The rearrangement links TRBV27 to TRBJ2-6; possible D gene TRBD1, 6 bases. This TCR was recovered from a young man in good health. Some clones in this sample may be carry-over from other donors' samples. The CDR3 region is CASSTPFYRASGANVLTF. The CDR3 nucleotides read TGTGCCAGCAGTACTCCATTTTACAGGGCGTCTGGGGCCAACGTCCTGACTTTC.